The 6 T cell receptor beta chains below all came from one sample that was sequenced in a study of regulatory T cells in long-lasting Graves disease. Arm-PCR of CDR3 regions and iRepertoire HTBI primers were the basis on which TCR beta libraries were built. TCRdb itself ran the multiplex PCR reads through MiXCR, one entry per CDR3 protein. In the table there are hundreds of thousands of distinct CDR3 sequences, less than 25% of which are singletons. Time point here: persistent/refractory GD, antithyroid drugs over 5 years with positive TRAb. RNA isolated from PBMCs was used to make the TCR library. Source: peripheral blood mononuclear cells (PBMCs), taken when the disease was refractory, from a patient treated with antithyroid drugs. These receptor sequences come from a female donor with Graves disease.

This clonotype was recorded many times. The chain links TRBV24-1 to TRBJ1-2; the D gene is possibly TRBD1 (5 bases). This CDR3 is 12 amino acids long. Trimming removed 5 bases from V and 8 bases from J, with 11 bases in between. Germline CDR1 is KGHDR and CDR2 is SFDVKD. Here the CDR3 DNA reads TGTGCCACCAGTGCAGGGTCGGGCGGCTACACCTTC. Translating gives CATSAGSGGYTF.

This clonotype was detected ten times or more. This chain connects TRBV28 to TRBJ1-2; 7 bases are shared with TRBD1. The CDR3 totals 16 residues. Losses at the gene ends were 4 bases for V and 7 bases for J; bases not matched to a gene: 15. Germline values: CDR1 MDHEN, CDR2 SYDVKM. The CDR3, as DNA: TGTGCCAGCAGTTCCCATGGGTGGGACAGTCTTTTTGGCTACACCTTC. Translated: CASSSHGWDSLFGYTF.

This clonotype came up many times. The V gene is TRBV12-3 or TRBV12-4, the J gene TRBJ2-3, with no clear D. Trimming pared 9 bases from V and 1 base from J, leaving 8 bases between. CDR3 length equals 12 residues. The CDR3 region has the DNA TGTGCCAGTCTAGGCCGCACAGATACGCAGTATTTT. Translation: CASLGRTDTQYF.

This clonotype was picked up a small number of times. V is TRBV15 and J is TRBJ1-1, with D possibly matching TRBD1 (5 bases). V was pared by 0 bases and J by 8 bases, with 13 bases between. The CDR3 contains 14 residues. Looked up from germline, CDR1 is LNHNV and CDR2 is YYDKDF (reference sequence). CDR3 bases: TGTGCCACCAGCAGAGATCGGAGGGGCTCCGAAGCTTTCTTT. Amino acid sequence: CATSRDRRGSEAFF.

This clonotype was observed a handful of times. The chain employs TRBV19 and TRBJ1-1; D gene ambiguous. Germline-derived CDR1 and CDR2 are LNHDA and SQIVND (reference sequence). V gave up 2 bases and J gave up 2 bases, with 12 bases separating them. The CDR3 is made up of 15 amino acids. CDR3 sequence reads: CASSISSATNTEAFF. The CDR3 DNA reads as TGTGCCAGTAGTATATCCTCAGCAACCAACACTGAAGCTTTCTTT.

This clonotype was counted many times. The J gene is TRBJ1-2, the V gene TRBV24-1; the D is unclear. CDR1 is KGHDR, CDR2 SFDVKD, per germline. CDR3 length: 14 residues. Trimming shortened V by 5 bases and J by 4 bases, and 13 bases separated the two germline ends. The CDR3 is CATSAQTRSYGYTF. The CDR3 DNA reads TGTGCCACCAGTGCCCAGACAAGATCCTATGGCTACACCTTC.